These T cell receptor beta chains were read from a single sample in a study of cytomegalovirus exposure and HLA in healthy donors. Data came from immunoSEQ multiplex PCR; TCRdb stores just in-frame clones and leaves some out. Seen here are roughly 150,000 clones, just under 80% observed once, and the top ten hold approximately 7%. Source material: PBMCs. Receptor source: a woman aged 40 to 50 in good health and CMV-seropositive. CDR3s include the opening cysteine and the closing phenylalanine or tryptophan. Each record gives: J gene, clone size, D gene, V gene, CDR3 DNA, CDR3 protein. A D gene is named only where the DNA matches it firmly. For some rows the clone size is stated as once, few or many, or as a class when expanded; others skip it.

TRBJ2-4,-,-,TRBV7-8,TGTGCCAGCAGCTTAGCGCGTACCGGGGGCATTCAGTACTTC,CASSLARTGGIQYF
TRBJ2-1,-,-,TRBV30,TGTGCCTGGAGGGATAGGACTCTCAATAGGAATGAGCAGTTCTTC,CAWRDRTLNRNEQFF
TRBJ2-3,-,-,TRBV5-1,TGCGCCAGCAGCTTGGGAGATACAGATACGCAGTATTTT,CASSLGDTDTQYF
TRBJ2-2,-,-,TRBV7-6,TGTGCCAGCAGCTTAGGACATAGCACCGGGGAGCTGTTTTTT,CASSLGHSTGELFF
TRBJ2-5,once,TRBD1,TRBV27,TGTGCCAGCAGTTTTGGGACAGGGAACGTCGCCGAGACCCAGTACTTC,CASSFGTGNVAETQYF
TRBJ2-1,-,TRBD2,TRBV18,TGTGCCAGCTCACCCGGGTCGGGCGGGGGGCAAGGTGAGCAGTTCTTC,CASSPGSGGGQGEQFF
TRBJ1-2,-,TRBD1,TRBV7-9,TGTTCCAGCAGCCAGGGACAGGGCTTTGGCTACACCTTC,CSSSQGQGFGYTF
TRBJ1-6,-,TRBD1,TRBV7-8,TGTGCCAGCAGCTTAGGGGACAGGGTGAATTCACCCCTCCACTTT,CASSLGDRVNSPLHF
TRBJ1-2,-,-,TRBV6-5,TGTGCCAGCAGTTACAGGGGAATTTACGGCTACACCTTC,CASSYRGIYGYTF
TRBJ2-3,-,-,TRBV30,TGTGCCTGGAGTGACCCTGGGACTGGCACAGATACGCAGTATTTT,CAWSDPGTGTDTQYF
TRBJ2-5,-,-,TRBV4-2,TGTGCCAGCGGGCAGTTCATGGAGACCCAGTACTTC,CASGQFMETQYF
TRBJ1-5,-,-,TRBV7-9,TGTGCCAGCAGCTTAGCAGGGGATAGCAATCAGCCCCAGCATTTT,CASSLAGDSNQPQHF
TRBJ1-2,-,-,TRBV11-1,TGTGCCAGCAGCTTAACGGCAGGGCACTATGGCTACACCTTC,CASSLTAGHYGYTF
TRBJ2-1,-,TRBD1,TRBV7-9,TGTGCCAGCAGCGCGGACAAAGGGACAGGGGGCAATGAGCAGTTCTTC,CASSADKGTGGNEQFF
TRBJ2-7,-,-,TRBV5-1,TGCGCCAGCAGGAACTCCCAGGTAGCCTACGAGCAGTACTTC,CASRNSQVAYEQYF
TRBJ2-4,-,-,TRBV9,TGTGCCAGCAGCCCCCCCTTAGGACAGACCCGTGGAGCCAAAAACATTCAGTACTTC,CASSPPLGQTRGAKNIQYF
TRBJ1-5,-,TRBD1,TRBV30,TGTGCCTGGAGTGCACCGGGGCAAGGGCAATACAGGGGAGGCAATCAGCCCCAGCATTTT,CAWSAPGQGQYRGGNQPQHF
TRBJ1-2,once,-,TRBV18,TGTGCCAGCTCACCAAAATTGACAGAACTTAACTATGGCTACACCTTC,CASSPKLTELNYGYTF
TRBJ1-2,-,-,TRBV19,TGTGCCAGTAGTATAGATAAGTCGACAGGAAACTATGGCTACACCTTC,CASSIDKSTGNYGYTF
TRBJ1-3,once,-,TRBV19,TGTGCCAGTAGTTCCACGGGCTCTGGAAACACCATATATTTT,CASSSTGSGNTIYF
TRBJ2-7,once,TRBD2,TRBV7-3,TGTGCCAGCAGCCAAGCGGGACCTACCTACGAGCAGTACTTC,CASSQAGPTYEQYF
TRBJ1-2,-,-,TRBV18,TGTGCCAGCTCACCAGCCTCCCCGGGGGGCTACACCTTC,CASSPASPGGYTF
TRBJ2-3,once,TRBD2,TRBV5-6,TGTGCCAGCAGCTTGGAAGGGTGGATAGCGGGGGGCGATTCAGATACGCAGTATTTT,CASSLEGWIAGGDSDTQYF
TRBJ1-3,-,-,TRBV11-2,TGTGCCAGCAGCTCCACAGTTACGCGAAGAAACACCATATATTTT,CASSSTVTRRNTIYF
TRBJ2-7,-,TRBD2,TRBV5-1,TGCGCCAGCAGCTCAGGACTAGCGGTAAATTCCTACGAGCAGTACTTC,CASSSGLAVNSYEQYF
TRBJ2-6,-,-,TRBV11-2,TGTGCCAGCAGCACTGGGGTGGGGGCCAACGGCCTGACTTTC,CASSTGVGANGLTF
TRBJ1-2,few,-,TRBV2,TGTGCCAGCAGTGATAGTGTATCGAACTATGGCTACACCTTC,CASSDSVSNYGYTF
TRBJ2-7,-,-,TRBV5-8,TGTGCCAGCAGCTTGGGGCGGTACGAGCAGTACTTC,CASSLGRYEQYF
TRBJ1-2,-,TRBD1,TRBV19,TGTGCCAGTAGTCCTGGGACAGGGGACCTCTATGGCTACACCTTC,CASSPGTGDLYGYTF
TRBJ1-4,once,-,TRBV7-6,TGTGCCAGCAGCACCGATTTGGGGGGGCTCGATAGCCTGTTTTTT,CASSTDLGGLDSLFF
TRBJ1-1,-,TRBD1,TRBV7-9,TGTGCCAGCAGCCCTAGGGGGCTAGGCACTGAAGCTTTCTTT,CASSPRGLGTEAFF
TRBJ1-2,-,-,TRBV7-9,TGTGCCAGCAGCGTAAATAACCCGGGCTATGGCTACACCTTC,CASSVNNPGYGYTF
TRBJ2-2,-,TRBD1,TRBV7-2,TGTGCCAGCAGCCGGGACAGCCTAAATGGCGGGGAGCTGTTTTTT,CASSRDSLNGGELFF
TRBJ2-6,few,-,TRBV7-9,TGTGCCAGCGTCCCCGTCTCTGGGGCCAACGGCCTGACTTTC,CASVPVSGANGLTF
TRBJ1-2,-,TRBD1,TRBV27,TGTGCCAGCAGTCGGACAGGGGACTATGGCTACACCTTC,CASSRTGDYGYTF
TRBJ2-7,-,-,TRBV6-1,TGTGCCGACGGGACTCGGGAACACGAGCAGTACTTC,CADGTREHEQYF
TRBJ2-5,few,-,TRBV7-8,TGTGCCAGCAGCTCTCACCGGCAGGACAGACAAGAGACCCAGTACTTC,CASSSHRQDRQETQYF
TRBJ2-1,-,-,TRBV6-5,TGTGCCAGCAGCCTGGATGGGGCTTTAAACAATGAGCAGTTCTTC,CASSLDGALNNEQFF
TRBJ1-5,-,-,TRBV5-5,TGTGCCAGCAGCCCCGGTTCAGGGACTGGGCAGCCCCAGCATTTT,CASSPGSGTGQPQHF
TRBJ2-7,once,-,TRBV19,TGTGCCAGTAGTAAGGGGGTCGAGCAGTACTTC,CASSKGVEQYF
TRBJ2-1,-,TRBD1,TRBV5-4,TGTGCCAGCAGCAGACAGGGGAGCTCCTACAATGAGCAGTTCTTC,CASSRQGSSYNEQFF
TRBJ2-1,-,-,TRBV6-1,TGTGCCAGCAGTGATCACAGGGATGATGAGCAGTTCTTC,CASSDHRDDEQFF
TRBJ1-1,once,TRBD1,TRBV4-3,TGCGCCAGCCGGGACAGGGACACTGAAGCTTTCTTT,CASRDRDTEAFF
TRBJ2-3,-,-,TRBV7-6,TGTGCCAGCAGCTCTTACGGTACCCTCTACACAGATACGCAGTATTTT,CASSSYGTLYTDTQYF
TRBJ2-1,-,TRBD2,TRBV28,TGTGCCAGCAGTCCAACACTAGCGGGGGGTAGAGATGAGCAGTTCTTC,CASSPTLAGGRDEQFF
TRBJ2-1,-,-,TRBV4-2,TGTGCCAGCAGCCAATCGGGACTTTACAATGAGCAGTTCTTC,CASSQSGLYNEQFF
TRBJ2-3,-,-,TRBV11-1,TGTGCCAGCAGCCGCCGTACGGGGGGCACAGATACGCAGTATTTT,CASSRRTGGTDTQYF
TRBJ2-3,-,-,TRBV30,TGTGCCCTCCCCCCGACAGGACTTACGCAGTATTTT,CALPPTGLTQYF
TRBJ1-4,many,-,TRBV2,TGTGCCAGCGCGGAGGGGAATGAAAAACTGTTTTTT,CASAEGNEKLFF
TRBJ1-4,few,-,TRBV27,TGTGCCAGCAGACAGGGTTTGGCAACTAATGAAAAACTGTTTTTT,CASRQGLATNEKLFF
TRBJ1-6,-,TRBD1,TRBV6-4,TGTGCCAAAGGGACAGGGGCAGGATCCTATAATTCACCCCTCCACTTT,CAKGTGAGSYNSPLHF